What follows are 29 T cell receptor beta chains derived from one specimen sequenced in a study of T cells in Graves' hyperthyroidism and ophthalmopathy. Amplified regions were TCR beta CDR3 sequences from RNA transcripts. First-round RT-PCR targeting the TCR CDR3 was performed with the HTBI primer set. One entry per CDR3 protein, called by TCRdb with MiXCR from the multiplex PCR reads. This sample yields about 560,000 distinct CDR3 sequences, of which roughly a sixth are seen a single time; 15% to 20% belongs to the top ten. Source material: blood. These receptors were obtained from a woman between 18 and 29 years old with Graves' hyperthyroidism.

In this sample, this clonotype turned up many times. The chain joins TRBV12-3 or TRBV12-4 to TRBJ2-5; perhaps TRBD2 as D (6 bases). Trimming removed 6 bases at V and 6 bases at J, with 14 bases between. There are 13 residues in the CDR3. The CDR3 DNA reads as TGTGCCAGCAGCCGGGACTCGATTCAGACCCAGTACTTC. Protein product: CASSRDSIQTQYF.

This chain connects TRBV19 to TRBJ1-5, with 9 positions matching TRBD1. In germline, CDR1 is LNHDA, CDR2 SQIVND (reference sequence). Trimming took 6 bases from V and 5 from J; bases not matched to a gene: 8. The CDR3 contains 15 residues. The CDR3 is CASSPRGQGHQPQHF. In nucleotides, the CDR3 is TGTGCCAGTAGCCCCCGCGGACAGGGGCATCAGCCCCAGCATTTT.

The table lists this clonotype with many counts. The chain links TRBV20-1 to TRBJ1-6; a weak D match, TRBD1 (6 bases). CDR3 length equals 14 residues. Germline V gene lookup returns CDR1 DFQATT and CDR2 SNEGSKA (reference sequence). The V end lost 1 base, the J end lost 9 bases, and 13 bases lay between the germline ends. CDR3 region: CSARARQDGSPLHF. For the CDR3, the DNA is TGCAGTGCTAGAGCTCGACAGGATGGTTCACCCCTCCACTTT.

This clonotype was seen ten or more times. This chain joins TRBV11-2 and TRBJ2-7; D gene ambiguous. V shed 1 base and J shed 3 bases, with 10 bases lying between them. In germline, CDR1 is SGHAT, CDR2 FQNNGV. This CDR3 has 14 amino acids. CDR3 residues: CASSLGAQFYEQYF. The CDR3 DNA is TGTGCCAGCAGCTTAGGGGCCCAGTTCTACGAGCAGTACTTC.

CDR3 in DNA: TGTGCCAGCAGCTTGTTCCGGACTAGCGCAAACAATGAGCAGTTCTTC. This codes for CASSLFRTSANNEQFF. The V gene is TRBV5-8, the J gene TRBJ2-1; 9 bases line up with TRBD2. The V gene's germline CDR1 is SGHTS and CDR2 YDEGEE. This CDR3 contains 16 residues. V dropped 1 base and J dropped 5; count of bases not matched to a gene: 7.

The chain has TRBV20-1 and TRBJ2-7, with TRBD1 matching over 10 bases. The V gene end was trimmed by 6 bases and the J gene end by 3 bases; junction bases not matched to a gene: 5. Germline V gene sequence: CDR1 DFQATT, CDR2 SNEGSKA (reference sequence). The CDR3 has 13 amino acids. The CDR3 spells CSAWTGGNYEQYF. Here the CDR3 DNA reads TGCAGTGCCTGGACAGGGGGGAACTACGAGCAGTACTTC.

This chain links TRBV6-1 with TRBJ1-5; D is uncertain. Trimming left V 4 bases short and J 7 bases short, with 8 bases between. The CDR3 covers 12 residues. Per the germline V gene, CDR1 is MNHNS and CDR2 is SASEGT. The CDR3 here is CASSVTRQPQHF. The CDR3 DNA follows: TGTGCCAGCAGTGTGACTAGGCAGCCCCAGCATTTT.

The CDR3 region is CASSHDREGGTDTQYF. The CDR3 region has the DNA TGTGCCAGCAGCCATGACAGGGAAGGGGGCACAGATACGCAGTATTTT. The V and J genes are TRBV12-3 or TRBV12-4 and TRBJ2-3; 7 bases match TRBD1. The CDR3 sequence is 16 residues long. V shed 6 bases and J 1 base; nucleotides not matched to a gene: 10.

This clonotype was seen repeatedly, ten times or more. The V and J genes are TRBV28 and TRBJ2-2, with D possibly being TRBD1 or TRBD2 (5 bases each). CDR1 is MDHEN, CDR2 SYDVKM, per germline. The length of the CDR3 is 17 residues. V was clipped by 6 bases and J by 5 bases, with 22 bases between them. The CDR3 spells CASRGTGGRWGTGELFF. DNA of the CDR3: TGTGCCAGCAGGGGCACGGGCGGACGGTGGGGGACCGGGGAGCTGTTTTTT.

The rearrangement links TRBV10-3 to TRBJ2-1; D is tentatively TRBD1 or TRBD2 (5 bases each). Trimming took 3 bases from V and 10 from J, leaving 13 bases between them. This CDR3 is built from 13 residues. Germline-derived CDR1 and CDR2 are ENHRY and SYGVKD. The CDR3 region has the DNA TGTGCCATCAGTGAAGGGACCCCAAACGAGCAGTTCTTC. Residues: CAISEGTPNEQFF.

This clonotype was counted only a few times. The genes are TRBV15 and TRBJ2-7; 7 bases line up with TRBD1. Losses at the gene ends were 1 base for V and 2 bases for J; bases not matched to a gene: 8. Germline V lookup: CDR1 LNHNV, CDR2 YYDKDF (reference sequence). The CDR3 extends over 16 amino acids. CDR3 amino acids: CATSRGPRDRAYEQYF. CDR3 sequence (DNA): TGTGCCACCAGCAGAGGACCCCGGGACAGAGCCTACGAGCAGTACTTC.

The sample holds many counts of this clonotype. This chain connects TRBV12-3 or TRBV12-4 to TRBJ1-4; the D is unclear. V lost 2 bases and J 1 base, leaving 5 bases between the germline ends. The CDR3 consists of 14 residues. The CDR3 sequence is CASSLKRTNEKLFF. CDR3 coding DNA: TGTGCCAGCAGTTTAAAGAGAACTAATGAAAAACTGTTTTTT.

The chain recombines TRBV27 with TRBJ2-7; TRBD2 aligns across 10 bases. The germline gives CDR1 MNHEY, CDR2 SMNVEV (reference sequence). The CDR3 has 16 residues. J was trimmed by 2 bases and V by 5 bases; bases with no gene match: 9. The CDR3 spells CASSQDSSGRAYEQYF. The CDR3 nucleotides are TGTGCCAGCAGTCAGGACTCAAGCGGGAGGGCCTACGAGCAGTACTTC.

The chain links TRBV7-2 to TRBJ2-7; possibly TRBD1 for D (6 bases). V lost 9 bases and J 3 bases, leaving 15 bases between the germline ends. Germline assignment: CDR1 SGHTA and CDR2 FQGNSA. This CDR3 is built from 13 residues. Here the CDR3 reads CASSLEGVYEQYF. CDR3 coding DNA: TGTGCCAGTAGTCTCGAGGGGGTCTACGAGCAGTACTTC.

This clonotype was seen at least ten times. The V gene is TRBV7-2, the J gene TRBJ2-1, with D uncertain. This CDR3 region has 12 residues. V shed 5 bases and J shed 8 bases, with 10 bases lying between them. The germline CDR1 and CDR2 sequences are SGHTA and FQGNSA. CDR3 loop: CASSLSPHEQFF. CDR3 in DNA: TGTGCCAGCAGCCTCTCCCCCCATGAGCAGTTCTTC.

Details on this clonotype: A read error may be the cause here, since a much bigger clone is one base away. This chain uses TRBV28 with TRBJ2-4; 7 bases map to TRBD2. The CDR3 totals 16 residues. Germline V gives CDR1 MDHEN, CDR2 SYDVKM. CDR3 DNA: TGTGCCATCCAACCTTTGGGGGGGGTAGCCAGAAACATTCAGTACTTC. Residues: CAIQPLGGVARNIQYF.

This clonotype was seen many times. The rearrangement uses TRBV3-1 and TRBJ2-5, with 11 bases aligning to TRBD1. J was trimmed by 3 bases and V by 1 base; bases with no gene match: 1. The germline V gene has CDR1 LGHDT and CDR2 YNNKEL (reference sequence). The CDR3 has 15 residues. The CDR3: CASSQGTGGEETQYF. CDR3 DNA: TGTGCCAGCAGCCAAGGGACAGGGGGCGAAGAGACCCAGTACTTC.

This clonotype has a count of ten or more. This chain links TRBV6-1 with TRBJ1-1, with 8 positions matching TRBD1. The germline gives CDR1 MNHNS, CDR2 SASEGT. The junction had 9 bases not matched to a gene; V was cut back by 5 bases and J by 4 bases. The CDR3 runs 15 residues. The CDR3 sequence: CASSYATGVGTEAFF. In DNA, the CDR3 is TGTGCCAGCAGTTACGCGACAGGGGTGGGCACTGAAGCTTTCTTT.

The V gene is TRBV5-1, the J gene TRBJ2-3; perhaps D is TRBD1 or TRBD2 (5 bases each). Trimming pared 4 bases from V and 4 bases from J, leaving 19 bases between. Germline V lookup: CDR1 SGHRS, CDR2 YFSETQ. The CDR3 runs to 16 residues. CDR3 protein: CASSPGWGRMADTQYF. CDR3 nucleotides: TGCGCCAGCAGCCCTGGGTGGGGGAGAATGGCAGATACGCAGTATTTT.

The chain couples TRBV6-1 to TRBJ2-2; 9 nucleotides agree with TRBD2. CDR3 length: 17 amino acids. The germline CDR1 and CDR2 sequences are MNHNS and SASEGT. V gave up 7 bases and J gave up 4 bases; unmatched junction bases: 13. The CDR3 spells CASTPPGAGGRTGELFF. The CDR3 DNA reads TGTGCCAGCACCCCCCCGGGAGCGGGAGGTCGCACCGGGGAGCTGTTTTTT.

This clonotype was observed a handful of times. The chain employs TRBV27 and TRBJ2-7; 10 bases agree with TRBD1. Germline CDR1 is MNHEY and CDR2 is SMNVEV (reference sequence). The CDR3 runs to 14 residues. Trimming took 3 bases from V and 10 from J; bases not matched to a gene: 9. CDR3 nucleotides: TGTGCCAGCAGTTTTTTGGTCGGACAGGGGGTTCAGTACTTC. Protein: CASSFLVGQGVQYF.

There are many counts of this clonotype. The J gene is TRBJ2-7, the V gene TRBV6-1; D is possibly TRBD2 (7 bases). Germline V gene sequence: CDR1 MNHNS, CDR2 SASEGT. This CDR3 has 15 amino acids. The V end lost 2 bases, the J end lost 4 bases, and 15 bases lay between the germline ends. The CDR3 loop is CASSEKGGGAYEQYF. DNA of the CDR3: TGTGCCAGCAGTGAAAAAGGAGGGGGGGCTTACGAGCAGTACTTC.

V usage is TRBV11-1 and J usage is TRBJ2-2; possibly TRBD2 for D (6 bases). The CDR3 covers 16 residues. Per germline, CDR1 SGHAT and CDR2 FQDESV (reference sequence). V lost 7 bases, J lost 3 bases, and 18 bases lay in between. The CDR3: CASTLNGGSYTGELFF. CDR3 DNA: TGTGCCAGCACCCTCAATGGGGGGAGCTACACCGGGGAGCTGTTTTTT. Variable domain in full (rest from reference TRBV11-1 and TRBJ2-2): EAEVAQSPRYKITEKSQAVAFWCDPISGHATLYWYRQILGQGPELLVQFQDESVVDDSQLPKDRFSAERLKGVDSTLKIQPAELGDSAMYLCASTLNGGSYTGELFFGEGSRLTVL.

The chain joins TRBV20-1 to TRBJ1-6, with D unresolved. The germline gives CDR1 DFQATT, CDR2 SNEGSKA (reference sequence). The V and J ends lost 5 bases and 7 bases respectively, with 9 bases between them. This CDR3 is built from 12 residues. CDR3 region: CSAFRSNSPLHF. CDR3 nucleotide sequence: TGCAGTGCTTTCAGGTCAAATTCACCCCTCCACTTT.

Ten or more counts support this clonotype. The chain uses TRBV2 and TRBJ1-5; D is undetermined. The CDR3 totals 12 residues. Germline values: CDR1 SNHLY, CDR2 FYNNEI. The germline V and J ends were trimmed by 3 bases and 4 bases, with 4 bases remaining between them. CDR3 coding DNA: TGTGCCAGCAGTGACCAAAATCAGCCCCAGCATTTT. As protein: CASSDQNQPQHF.

The V and J genes are TRBV4-2 and TRBJ1-4, with D hard to call. This CDR3 comprises 15 residues. Germline V gene data show CDR1 as LGHNA and CDR2 as YNFKEQ. The V gene lost 0 bases and the J gene lost 7 bases, with 12 bases spanning the gap. This CDR3 reads CASSQDFHRVEKLFF. CDR3 bases: TGTGCCAGCAGCCAAGATTTTCACCGAGTTGAAAAACTGTTTTTT.

This clonotype came up many times. The rearrangement uses TRBV12-3 or TRBV12-4 and TRBJ1-5, with D possibly TRBD1 on 6 matching bases. The length of the CDR3 is 17 residues. With 7 bases removed from V and 5 bases from J, the gap between germline ends came to 24 bases. CDR3 nucleotide sequence: TGTGCCAGCATACTCGACCTAGGGGGTCGGGCCGATCAGCCCCAGCATTTT. Translation gives CASILDLGGRADQPQHF.

This clonotype was counted a few times. V usage is TRBV4-1 and J usage is TRBJ2-4; 7 bases match TRBD2. V lost 3 bases and J lost 5; bases outside the gene matches: 4. The CDR3 has 14 residues. Germline V gene data show CDR1 as MGHRA and CDR2 as YSYEKL. The DNA of the CDR3 is TGCGCCAGCAGCCAGGGAGGGAACCAAAACATTCAGTACTTC. Encoded protein: CASSQGGNQNIQYF.

This clonotype was detected many times. V gene TRBV13 combines with J gene TRBJ2-7; 8 bases match TRBD1. With V trimmed by 5 bases and J by 2 bases, 11 bases remained unmatched. The CDR3 is made up of 16 amino acids. CDR1 is PRHDT, CDR2 FYEKMQ, per germline (reference sequence). CDR3 in DNA: TGTGCCAGCAGCCCAGACTCAGGGGGCGCAACCTACGAGCAGTACTTC. Its protein is CASSPDSGGATYEQYF.